These 2 T cell receptor beta chains share one sample of origin, sequenced in a study of T cell responses to AZD1222 COVID-19 vaccine. Measured with immunoSEQ multiplex PCR; TCRdb has only the in-frame clones, and not every one. The data contain more than 150,000 clones, about nine tenths of them seen just once; the ten biggest clones take up 1.5%. Here the sequenced sample was peripheral blood, taken on day 0 of AZD1222 vaccination. The receptors come from an adult in good health.

The chain is built from TRBV9 and TRBJ1-3; 8 positions agree with TRBD1. The CDR3 loop spans 17 amino acids. Trimming at V came to 4 bases and at J to 0 bases, leaving 9 bases not matched to a gene. Per the germline V gene, CDR1 is SGDLS and CDR2 is YYNGEE. The chain's CDR3 is CASSLGTGLLSGNTIYF. CDR3 in DNA: TGTGCCAGCAGCCTCGGGACAGGCTTACTCTCTGGAAACACCATATATTTT.

The V and J genes are TRBV9 and TRBJ1-1; 8 bases map to TRBD1. Germline V gene sequence: CDR1 SGDLS, CDR2 YYNGEE. J lost 3 bases, V lost 4 bases, and 11 bases had no gene match. The CDR3 consists of 16 residues. The CDR3 protein is CASSPLDRAVHTEAFF. The CDR3 DNA reads as TGTGCCAGCAGCCCTCTGGACAGGGCGGTCCACACTGAAGCTTTCTTT.